These 13 T cell receptor beta chains were sequenced from one sample in a study of monozygotic twins with inflammatory bowel disease. TCRdb reprocessed the 5' RACE reads and reports one entry per CDR3 protein, with no DNA. The sample holds about 380,000 distinct CDR3 sequences. Material for sequencing was blood. The receptors come from a human donor with ulcerative colitis or Crohn's disease, or a healthy co-twin of an affected twin (not recorded which).

The V gene is TRBV13, the J gene TRBJ2-3; checking the TCRdb D call of TRBD2 is not possible without DNA. The CDR3 spans 14 residues. Germline loops: CDR1 PRHDT, CDR2 FYEKMQ (reference sequence). The CDR3 sequence is CASSLPRSTDTQYF.

V and J are TRBV5-1 and TRBJ1-2. Germline CDR1 and CDR2: SGHRS and YFSETQ. CDR3 length equals 14 residues. CDR3 sequence reads: CASSLESVSYGYTF.

The rearrangement joins TRBV19 to TRBJ1-6; TCRdb's assignment of TRBD1 cannot be checked, as there is no DNA. Germline assignment: CDR1 LNHDA and CDR2 SQIVND (reference sequence). The CDR3 covers 14 residues. CDR3 loop: CASSVAGGDSPLHF.

The rearrangement links TRBV29-1 to TRBJ1-2; no DNA is available, so the TRBD1 call from TCRdb remains unchecked. Germline V gene lookup returns CDR1 SQVTM and CDR2 ANQGSEA. This CDR3 has 13 residues. CDR3 sequence: CSVEETGNYGYTF.

V is TRBV29-1 and J is TRBJ1-1; lacking DNA, the TRBD1 call made by TCRdb goes unchecked. This CDR3 has 15 residues. CDR1 is SQVTM, CDR2 ANQGSEA, per germline. CDR3 sequence reads: CSAMGGWGMNTEAFF.

The rearrangement uses TRBV5-1 and TRBJ2-1; TCRdb's D call of TRBD1 is untestable without DNA. This CDR3 comprises 15 residues. The germline gives CDR1 SGHRS, CDR2 YFSETQ. The chain's CDR3 is CASSLDGNGHNEQFF.

The rearrangement uses TRBV27 and TRBJ2-4. Germline CDR1 and CDR2: MNHEY and SMNVEV (reference sequence). The CDR3 loop spans 16 amino acids. The CDR3 loop is CASSLFSGLAKNIQYF.

This rearrangement joins TRBV20-1 to TRBJ2-5; the TRBD2 assignment by TCRdb is unverifiable without DNA. Germline CDR1 is DFQATT and CDR2 is SNEGSKA (reference sequence). This CDR3 spans 15 amino acids. CDR3 residues: CSARNSGGDQETQYF.

The rearrangement uses TRBV20-1 and TRBJ2-2; TCRdb returns TRBD1, unconfirmable since there is no DNA. The germline V gene has CDR1 DFQATT and CDR2 SNEGSKA (reference sequence). This CDR3 contains 15 residues. The CDR3 loop is CSAVPGQPNTGELFF.

V is TRBV7-3 and J is TRBJ1-5; TCRdb selects TRBD1, and the lack of DNA leaves this call unchecked. Germline CDR1 reads SGHTA; CDR2 reads FQGTGA. CDR3 size: 15 residues. CDR3 residues: CASSPTGGLNQPQHF.

The rearrangement links TRBV7-9 to TRBJ1-2. This CDR3 region has 13 residues. Germline loops: CDR1 SEHNR, CDR2 FQNEAQ (reference sequence). The CDR3 reads CASSFGGAYGYTF. Using reference TRBV7-9 and TRBJ1-2 for the parts outside the CDR3, the full variable domain is DTGVSQNPRHKITKRGQNVTFRCDPISEHNRLYWYRQTLGQGPEFLTYFQNEAQLEKSRLLSDRFSAERPKGSFSTLEIQRTEQGDSAMYLCASSFGGAYGYTFGSGTRLTVV.

The chain links TRBV27 to TRBJ1-1; TCRdb picks TRBD1, but there is no DNA to check that call. Germline V gene data show CDR1 as MNHEY and CDR2 as SMNVEV (reference sequence). CDR3 length equals 17 residues. CDR3 sequence reads: CASSPQGALTLNTEAFF.

This chain links TRBV12-3 or TRBV12-4 with TRBJ2-7; TCRdb's assignment of TRBD2 cannot be checked, as there is no DNA. The CDR3 contains 18 residues. This CDR3 is CASRHGTSGGRGVYEQYF.